The present entry profiles one TCR beta chain with its context. Its specificity is unknown. Primers: 60 Vbeta forward and 13 Jbeta reverse. Sequenced by immunoSEQ multiplex PCR; TCRdb stores in-frame clones only, minus some. This sample has around 140,000 clones; around 78% occur once, and the top ten carry approximately 5.6%. The data were obtained in a study of cytomegalovirus exposure and HLA in healthy donors. V gave up 0 bases and J gave up 4 bases; unmatched junction bases: 3. CDR1 SGHAT and CDR2 FQDESV come from the germline V gene (reference sequence). CDR3 length equals 16 residues. Overall study results and limits: The sole available immune exposure information was CMV serostatus. Of the V segments, some could not be distinguished, including TRBV6-2 and TRBV6-3, and were excluded. Across donors, most TCRs were seen rarely, yet some public ones were widespread. Later findings reportedly placed an Asian-associated ancestry cluster below the approximately 630-donor mean for N-insertions.

The sequenced sample was PBMCs. The receptor's source is a middle-aged woman in good health and CMV-seropositive. This sequence joins TRBV11-1 and TRBJ2-3, with TRBD2 matching 11 bases. DNA of the CDR3: TGTGCCAGCAGCTTAGCCATAGCGGGAGGGCCAGATACGCAGTATTTT. Its translation: CASSLAIAGGPDTQYF.